What follows are 28 T cell receptor beta chains derived from one specimen sequenced in a study of blood T cells in healthy people across ages. A second PCR, run for about 7 to 11 cycles, used a sample-barcoded 5' primer plus a J-beta primer mix. TCRdb re-derived calls from the 5' RACE reads in MiXCR, one entry per CDR3 protein. The table has about 1,800,000 distinct CDR3 sequences, roughly 30% seen once. The source material was blood. The receptors here all came from a woman in her thirties in good health.

This clonotype appeared many times. The rearrangement links TRBV20-1 to TRBJ2-7, with TRBD2 matching over 9 bases. After removal of 3 bases from V and 2 bases from J, the junction contained 8 bases not matched to a gene. Per the germline V gene, CDR1 is DFQATT and CDR2 is SNEGSKA (reference sequence). The CDR3 length is 15 residues. The CDR3 DNA reads as TGCAGTGCTAGCGCCGCGGAGCGGGGGGCCTACGAGCAGTACTTC. Translated: CSASAAERGAYEQYF.

The chain uses TRBV18 and TRBJ2-1; D unclear. Trimming pared 10 bases from V and 0 bases from J, leaving 13 bases between. Germline assignment: CDR1 KGHSH and CDR2 LQKENI. This CDR3 has 14 amino acids. CDR3 bases: TGTGCCACCCTTTATAGGAGCTCCTACAATGAGCAGTTCTTC. Protein sequence: CATLYRSSYNEQFF.

This clonotype was recorded a few times. The CDR3 loop reads CASSKDRVNEQFF. CDR3 sequence (DNA): TGTGCCAGCAGCAAGGACAGGGTTAATGAGCAGTTCTTC. The chain recombines TRBV5-6 with TRBJ2-1, with 8 bases aligning to TRBD1. The CDR3 totals 13 residues. Per germline, CDR1 SGHDT and CDR2 YYEEEE. The J segment lost 7 bases and the V segment lost 4 bases, leaving 4 bases of the junction unmatched. Looking up the rest from reference TRBV5-6 and TRBJ2-1 gives the full variable domain: DAGVTQSPTHLIKTRGQQVTLRCSPKSGHDTVSWYQQALGQGPQFIFQYYEEEERQRGNFPDRFSGHQFPNYSSELNVNALLLGDSALYLCASSKDRVNEQFFGPGTRLTVL.

This clonotype has a handful of counts. The V and J genes are TRBV20-1 and TRBJ2-1; no clear D gene. CDR1 DFQATT and CDR2 SNEGSKA come from the germline V gene (reference sequence). CDR3 length equals 12 residues. CDR3 in amino acids: CSLEGSYNEQFF. The CDR3 bases are TGCAGCCTTGAAGGCTCCTACAATGAGCAGTTCTTC.

This chain links TRBV7-3 with TRBJ1-2; the D is unclear. This CDR3 contains 13 residues. Germline V gene data show CDR1 as SGHTA and CDR2 as FQGTGA. V dropped 2 bases and J dropped 8 bases, with 12 bases sitting between them. Here the CDR3 DNA reads TGTGCCAGCAGCTTAGTGCCGGGAGGAGGCTACACCTTC. Amino acid sequence: CASSLVPGGGYTF.

This chain uses TRBV5-1 with TRBJ2-3; D not resolved. Germline V gene data show CDR1 as SGHRS and CDR2 as YFSETQ. V was pared by 2 bases and J by 0 bases, with 13 bases between. The CDR3 sequence is 16 residues long. The CDR3, as DNA: TGCGCCAGCAGCTTTGATAGGGCGGTTAGCACAGATACGCAGTATTTT. It codes for CASSFDRAVSTDTQYF. The whole variable domain, remainder taken from reference TRBV5-1 and TRBJ2-3, is KAGVTQTPRYLIKTRGQQVTLSCSPISGHRSVSWYQQTPGQGLQFLFEYFSETQRNKGNFPGRFSGRQFSNSRSEMNVSTLELGDSALYLCASSFDRAVSTDTQYFGPGTRLTVL.

The gene calls are TRBV5-6 and TRBJ1-1, with D uncertain. V was trimmed by 6 bases and J by 0 bases, leaving 9 bases between them. The CDR3 totals 13 residues. Per germline, CDR1 SGHDT and CDR2 YYEEEE. The CDR3 protein is CASTWRVNTEAFF. DNA of the CDR3: TGTGCCAGCACCTGGCGGGTGAACACTGAAGCTTTCTTT.

The genes are TRBV28 and TRBJ2-2; D gene ambiguous. The CDR3 covers 14 residues. The germline V and J ends were trimmed by 6 bases and 5 bases, with 13 bases remaining between them. The V gene's germline CDR1 is MDHEN and CDR2 SYDVKM. CDR3 coding DNA: TGTGCCAGCAGCTTGTTGGGTCGGACCGGGGAGCTGTTTTTT. Protein sequence: CASSLLGRTGELFF. Full variable domain (remainder filled in from reference TRBV28 and TRBJ2-2): DVKVTQSSRYLVKRTGEKVFLECVQDMDHENMFWYRQDPGLGLRLIYFSYDVKMKEKGDIPEGYSVSREKKERFSLILESASTNQTSMYLCASSLLGRTGELFFGEGSRLTVL.

This clonotype has more than one count but fewer than ten. The chain has TRBV4-1 and TRBJ2-1; D not resolved. The CDR3 length is 14 residues. V lost 1 base and J 7 bases, leaving 11 bases between the germline ends. Germline CDR1 is MGHRA and CDR2 is YSYEKL. CDR3 sequence (DNA): TGCGCCAGCAGCCAAGTGACCAGGACGAATGAGCAGTTCTTC. It codes for CASSQVTRTNEQFF.

This clonotype was observed at least ten times. This chain links TRBV6-5 with TRBJ2-7; D remains unclear. The CDR3 length is 13 residues. Germline-derived CDR1 and CDR2 are MNHEY and SVGAGI. V gave up 11 bases and J gave up 7 bases, with 21 bases separating them. CDR3 DNA sequence: TGTGCCGTAAGGTCCAGCGCCTTGGGGGAGCAGTACTTC. This translates into CAVRSSALGEQYF.

The V call is TRBV20-1, the J call TRBJ1-1, with 7 bases identical to TRBD1. The junction had 5 bases not matched to a gene; V was cut back by 2 bases and J by 5 bases. Germline V gene data show CDR1 as DFQATT and CDR2 as SNEGSKA (reference sequence). This CDR3 spans 13 amino acids. The CDR3 loop is CSARLTGVTEAFF. CDR3 coding DNA: TGCAGTGCTAGACTAACAGGGGTAACTGAAGCTTTCTTT.

This clonotype was detected many times. This chain links TRBV12-3 or TRBV12-4 with TRBJ2-1; TRBD1 matches 8 bases. The CDR3 spans 15 residues. V dropped 6 bases and J dropped 2; count of bases not matched to a gene: 6. The CDR3 spells CASSPQGAAYNEQFF. For the CDR3, the DNA is TGTGCCAGCAGCCCCCAGGGGGCGGCCTACAATGAGCAGTTCTTC.

The table lists this clonotype with many counts. Germline and junction disagree at one end, which may indicate a read error. The V and J genes are TRBV11-2 and TRBJ2-1; 7 bases fit TRBD2. The CDR3 runs to 17 residues. Germline V lookup: CDR1 SGHAT, CDR2 FQNNGV. CDR3 amino acids: CASSLVASGSSHNEQFF. The CDR3 DNA follows: TGTGCCAGCAGCTTAGTTGCTAGCGGAAGCTCCCACAATGAGCAGTTCTTC. The full variable domain, its missing parts supplied by reference TRBV11-2 and TRBJ2-1, is EAGVAQSPRYKIIEKRQSVAFWCNPISGHATLYWYQQILGQGPKLLIQFQNNGVVDDSQLPKDRFSAERLKGVDSTLKIQPAKLEDSAVYLCASSLVASGSSHNEQFFGPGTRLTVL.

This clonotype was recorded many times. The DNA for the CDR3 is TGTGCCAGCAGGAGAGGGACTAGCGGATCAGAGACCCAGTACTTC. Translated: CASRRGTSGSETQYF. The V and J genes are TRBV2 and TRBJ2-5; 11 bases match TRBD2. The CDR3 has 15 residues. V was pared by 6 bases and J by 4 bases, with 7 bases of the junction left unmatched. Germline V gene lookup returns CDR1 SNHLY and CDR2 FYNNEI.

This clonotype was counted between two and nine times. This rearrangement joins TRBV27 to TRBJ2-7; D gene uncertain. Germline CDR1 MNHEY, CDR2 SMNVEV (reference sequence). The CDR3 loop spans 14 amino acids. V shed 5 bases and J shed 3 bases, with 14 bases lying between them. Written as DNA, the CDR3 is TGTGCCAGCAGTCCATCTAAGTTTGGCTACGAGCAGTACTTC. Protein: CASSPSKFGYEQYF.

This clonotype was seen a handful of times. The chain links TRBV9 to TRBJ1-1, with D hard to call. Germline-derived CDR1 and CDR2 are SGDLS and YYNGEE. The CDR3 is made up of 14 amino acids. V was pared by 4 bases and J by 1 base, with 11 bases between. The CDR3 region is CASSLRRENTEAFF. The CDR3 nucleotides are TGTGCCAGCAGCCTCCGACGGGAGAACACTGAAGCTTTCTTT.

Many counts were recorded for this clonotype. The V call is TRBV20-1, the J call TRBJ2-7; 9 bases agree with TRBD1. The CDR3 contains 14 residues. V lost 7 bases, J lost 1 base, and 8 bases stayed unmatched. Per the germline V gene, CDR1 is DFQATT and CDR2 is SNEGSKA (reference sequence). CDR3 amino acids: CSVPTGGTSYEQYF. CDR3 in DNA: TGCAGTGTGCCGACAGGGGGTACTTCCTACGAGCAGTACTTC.

This clonotype was seen only a few times. The chain couples TRBV6-2 or TRBV6-3 to TRBJ2-1; weak D call: TRBD2 (5 bases). Trimming took 8 bases from V and 6 from J, leaving 14 bases between them. From germline, CDR1 is MNHEY and CDR2 SVGEGT. The CDR3 loop spans 13 amino acids. The CDR3 sequence is CASSSGISNEQFF. CDR3 in DNA: TGTGCCAGCTCGTCCGGGATTAGCAATGAGCAGTTCTTC.

The V call is TRBV20-1, the J call TRBJ2-3; 9 bases line up with TRBD2. CDR1 DFQATT and CDR2 SNEGSKA come from the germline V gene (reference sequence). CDR3 length: 13 residues. J lost 8 bases, V lost 6 bases, and 9 bases had no gene match. CDR3 sequence (DNA): TGCAGTGCGCCTAGCGGGGAACTAGGTACGCAGTATTTT. Amino acid sequence: CSAPSGELGTQYF.

The CDR3 DNA reads TGCGCCAGCAGTGAGAGTCTCTATCAGCCCCAGCATTTT. As protein: CASSESLYQPQHF. This chain links TRBV10-2 with TRBJ1-5, with no clear D. Trimming left V 2 bases short and J 5 bases short, with 7 bases between. Germline loops: CDR1 WSHSY, CDR2 SAAADI. There are 13 residues in the CDR3.

In regard to this clonotype: A much larger clonotype is one base distant, so this may be a read error. The chain carries TRBV20-1 and TRBJ2-6, with 8 bases that match TRBD1. The CDR3 consists of 18 residues. Germline CDR1 reads DFQATT; CDR2 reads SNEGSKA (reference sequence). CDR3 protein: CSASNAGGATSGTNVLTF. Here the CDR3 DNA reads TGCAGTGCTAGTAATGCAGGGGGCGCTACTTCTGGGACCAACGTCCTGACTTTC.

The chain recombines TRBV7-8 with TRBJ2-3, with D tentatively TRBD2 (6 bases). V was trimmed by 6 bases and J by 4 bases, leaving 20 bases between them. Germline CDR1 SGHVS, CDR2 FQNEAQ. The CDR3 has 16 residues. The DNA of the CDR3 is TGTGCCAGCAGTTCATTAGCGGAGTGGGGCGCAGATACGCAGTATTTT. This encodes CASSSLAEWGADTQYF.

This clonotype has more than one count but fewer than ten. The rearrangement joins TRBV20-1 to TRBJ2-1; 10 positions match TRBD2. This CDR3 has 14 amino acids. V lost 4 bases and J lost 2; bases outside the gene matches: 2. CDR1 and CDR2 from the germline V gene are DFQATT and SNEGSKA (reference sequence). The CDR3 loop reads CSANSGRAYNEQFF. The CDR3, as DNA: TGCAGTGCTAACAGCGGGAGGGCCTACAATGAGCAGTTCTTC.

The chain combines TRBV5-1 with TRBJ2-7, with D perhaps assigned TRBD1 or TRBD2 (5 bases each). Germline values: CDR1 SGHRS, CDR2 YFSETQ. The CDR3 runs 15 residues. Trimming removed 7 bases at V and 0 bases at J, with 17 bases between. The CDR3 is CASRTGRRSSYEQYF. The CDR3 nucleotides read TGCGCCAGCCGAACGGGACGTAGAAGCTCCTACGAGCAGTACTTC.

This chain links TRBV5-1 with TRBJ1-5; D is perhaps TRBD1 (6 bases). Germline-derived CDR1 and CDR2 are SGHRS and YFSETQ. This CDR3 comprises 17 residues. V dropped 4 bases and J dropped 6 bases, with 23 bases sitting between them. CDR3 sequence: CASSPHYGGEQGQPQHF. The CDR3 nucleotides read TGCGCCAGCAGCCCCCATTACGGGGGGGAACAGGGTCAGCCCCAGCATTTT.

The genes are TRBV9 and TRBJ1-1, with TRBD1 matching over 9 bases. This CDR3 has 15 amino acids. Germline CDR1 SGDLS, CDR2 YYNGEE. J was trimmed by 2 bases and V by 4 bases; bases with no gene match: 6. CDR3 nucleotide sequence: TGTGCCAGCAGCCGGAGGGACAGGGTAAACACTGAAGCTTTCTTT. Protein: CASSRRDRVNTEAFF.

V and J are TRBV7-3 and TRBJ2-3; D unclear. This CDR3 region has 13 residues. V shed 6 bases and J shed 5 bases, with 12 bases lying between them. Germline lookup yields CDR1 SGHTA and CDR2 FQGTGA. DNA for the CDR3: TGTGCCAGCAGGCCCCCGGACGGAGATACGCAGTATTTT. Residues: CASRPPDGDTQYF.

The rearrangement uses TRBV30 and TRBJ2-1; D remains unclear. Trimming shortened V by 4 bases and J by 7 bases, and 8 bases separated the two germline ends. The germline V gene encodes CDR1 GTSNPN and CDR2 SVGIG (reference sequence). The CDR3 runs 11 residues. The CDR3 is CAWTVRNEQFF. DNA for the CDR3: TGTGCCTGGACGGTCAGGAATGAGCAGTTCTTC.